What follows are 5 T cell receptor beta chains derived from one specimen sequenced in a study of blood T cell repertoires in COVID-19. Libraries were prepared by immunoSEQ multiplex PCR; TCRdb keeps only in-frame clonotypes and omits some of them. The sample carries about 70,000 clones, roughly 81% recorded once. The sequenced material came from peripheral blood. These receptors were taken from a man older than 75 with acute or convalescent COVID-19.

The chain has TRBV5-1 and TRBJ2-3; 10 nucleotides agree with TRBD1. The CDR3 is 14 residues long. The V segment lost 2 bases and the J segment 5 bases; nucleotides outside the gene matches: 2. CDR1 and CDR2 from the germline V gene are SGHRS and YFSETQ. This CDR3 is CASSFGQGGDTQYF. CDR3 nucleotide sequence: TGCGCCAGCAGCTTTGGACAGGGGGGAGATACGCAGTATTTT.

The chain employs TRBV7-9 and TRBJ1-6, with D unresolved. The CDR3 loop spans 12 amino acids. V was trimmed by 5 bases and J by 8 bases, leaving 7 bases between them. The germline V gene has CDR1 SEHNR and CDR2 FQNEAQ (reference sequence). The DNA for the CDR3 is TGTGCCAGCAGCCACTTCGATTCACCCCTCCACTTT. Translated: CASSHFDSPLHF.

In its sample, this clone was seen a few times. This rearrangement joins TRBV19 to TRBJ1-5; maybe TRBD1 (5 bases). V lost 5 bases and J 4 bases, leaving 9 bases between the germline ends. CDR3 size: 13 residues. The V gene's germline CDR1 is LNHDA and CDR2 SQIVND (reference sequence). CDR3 nucleotide sequence: TGTGCCAGTAGTGGAGGGGCGAATCAGCCCCAGCATTTT. Translated, it gives CASSGGANQPQHF.

The chain links TRBV11-2 to TRBJ2-7; 11 bases align to TRBD1. CDR3 length: 18 residues. V was clipped by 6 bases and J by 1 base; unmatched bases: 14. Germline V gives CDR1 SGHAT, CDR2 FQNNGV. CDR3 DNA sequence: TGTGCCAGCAGAATAGGGGACAGGGGGTACCGAACTTCCTACGAGCAGTACTTC. This sequence encodes CASRIGDRGYRTSYEQYF.

This chain links TRBV7-9 with TRBJ2-2, with TRBD1 identical over 7 bases. The trim removed 5 bases at V and 4 bases at J, leaving 16 bases unmatched. This CDR3 spans 18 amino acids. The germline V gene encodes CDR1 SEHNR and CDR2 FQNEAQ (reference sequence). CDR3 in amino acids: CASSQRWQGVVGTGELFF. In DNA, the CDR3 is TGTGCCAGCAGCCAACGATGGCAGGGGGTTGTGGGCACCGGGGAGCTGTTTTTT.